This is a list of T cell receptor beta chains from one sample in a study of OX40 agonist ivuxolimab in advanced cancers. The protocol was immunoSEQ multiplex PCR, while the TCRdb copy is restricted to in-frame clones and leaves out a portion. The profile shows some 19,000 clones, over 60% of them singletons. The sequences come from CD4+ or CD8+ T cells sorted from blood, collected in a trial of the OX40 agonist ivuxolimab. All receptors derive from an adult with an advanced solid tumor such as melanoma, head and neck, liver or kidney cancer. CDR3s include the opening cysteine and the closing phenylalanine or tryptophan. The D gene is left open where the match is weak. Size tells how often a clone was seen (once, few, many) or the class of an expanded clone, and some rows leave it out.

d_call	v_call	clone_size	j_call	cdr3_aa	cdr3_nt
.	TRBV29-1	few	TRBJ2-7	CSVVSGSGEQYF	TGCAGCGTTGTGAGTGGGAGTGGGGAGCAGTACTTC
.	TRBV27	once	TRBJ2-7	CASSRTTTVGEQYF	TGTGCCAGCAGTCGTACTACCACGGTAGGCGAGCAGTACTTC
.	TRBV29-1	.	TRBJ2-5	CSVRRDLMGQETQYF	TGCAGCGTTCGGAGGGACCTCATGGGGCAAGAGACCCAGTACTTC
.	TRBV6-5	.	TRBJ1-2	CASSYTPRIDGYTF	TGTGCCAGCAGTTACACTCCCAGGATCGATGGCTACACCTTC
TRBD1	TRBV14	.	TRBJ2-7	CASSPGTASSYEQYF	TGTGCCAGCAGCCCAGGGACAGCTAGCTCCTACGAGCAGTACTTC
.	TRBV9	.	TRBJ2-3	CASSVRQGGSTDTQYF	TGTGCCAGCAGCGTCCGACAAGGGGGTTCCACAGATACGCAGTATTTT
.	TRBV19	.	TRBJ2-1	CATRDWINEQFF	TGTGCCACCAGGGACTGGATTAATGAGCAGTTCTTC
.	TRBV6-5	.	TRBJ2-5	CASSYGGLQETQYF	TGTGCCAGCAGTTACGGGGGACTCCAAGAGACCCAGTACTTC
.	TRBV7-9	.	TRBJ1-2	CASSPPGQPNYGYTF	TGTGCCAGCAGCCCACCAGGACAGCCTAACTATGGCTACACCTTC
.	TRBV7-2	.	TRBJ2-7	CASSRPPNLGGYEQYF	TGTGCCAGCAGCAGGCCTCCTAATTTGGGGGGCTACGAGCAGTACTTC
.	TRBV7-9	medium-sized	TRBJ2-7	CASSSTQSQIPSYEQYF	TGTGCCAGCAGCTCAACGCAGAGTCAAATTCCCTCCTACGAGCAGTACTTC